These 9 T cell receptor beta chains were all obtained from the same sample, sequenced in a study of identical twins (dated by TCRdb to 2016 to 2017). Libraries were made using 5' RACE. Sequencing used an Illumina HiSeq 2000. The public reads were run again by TCRdb, first through fastp at Q25 and then through MiXCR, and only productive beta chains were kept. CDR3 protein sequences are deduplicated, and each keeps its most common genes and DNA. The sample data list more than 1.5 million distinct CDR3 sequences, and 32% of these were observed just once. More than 0.25% of the sample is in the top ten clones. The sequenced material came from cord blood. The source of these receptors is a newborn girl in good health.

The rearrangement links TRBV20-1 to TRBJ1-1; D perhaps matches TRBD1 (6 bases). With 6 bases removed from V and 4 bases from J, the gap between germline ends came to 18 bases. CDR3 length: 14 amino acids. Germline V CDR1 and CDR2: DFQATT, SNEGSKA (reference sequence). The CDR3, as DNA: TGCAGTGCCCCCCGCGCGGGGGCAGGCACTGAAGCTTTCTTT. Its protein product is CSAPRAGAGTEAFF.

V and J are TRBV11-2 and TRBJ1-1; D possibly corresponds to TRBD1 (6 bases). Germline CDR1 SGHAT, CDR2 FQNNGV. Between the trimmed V and J ends, which lost 3 bases and 5 bases, there was a span of 13 bases. The CDR3 contains 14 residues. CDR3 bases: TGTGCCAGCAGCTTCCAGGGGAGGGGGACTGAAGCTTTCTTT. Protein product: CASSFQGRGTEAFF. The entire variable domain, with the rest obtained from reference TRBV11-2 and TRBJ1-1, is as follows: EAGVAQSPRYKIIEKRQSVAFWCNPISGHATLYWYQQILGQGPKLLIQFQNNGVVDDSQLPKDRFSAERLKGVDSTLKIQPAKLEDSAVYLCASSFQGRGTEAFFGQGTRLTVV.

This clonotype was seen a few times. The chain couples TRBV25-1 to TRBJ2-1; the match to TRBD2 covers 9 bases. The CDR3 contains 17 residues. CDR1 and CDR2 from the germline V gene are MGHDK and SYGVNS. V was clipped by 5 bases and J by 3 bases; unmatched bases: 11. The CDR3 nucleotides are TGTGCCAGCAGTCCACTAGCTTCTAGCGGGATCTACAATGAGCAGTTCTTC. Translating gives CASSPLASSGIYNEQFF.

This clonotype was recorded once. The chain carries TRBV28 and TRBJ2-7; D possibly matches TRBD1 or TRBD2 (6 bases each). V was shortened by 5 bases and J by 8 bases, with 13 bases between the two germline ends. Germline CDR1 MDHEN, CDR2 SYDVKM. CDR3 length: 12 residues. The CDR3 spells CASSVNGGQQYF. The CDR3 DNA sequence: TGTGCCAGCAGTGTGAACGGGGGCCAGCAGTACTTC.

This clonotype was observed a handful of times. The chain couples TRBV12-3 or TRBV12-4 to TRBJ2-1, with TRBD2 as a possible D gene (6 bases). The CDR3 has 14 residues. Trimming stripped 6 bases from V and 8 bases from J, with 17 bases between. CDR3: CASSRDSRGHEQFF. CDR3 DNA: TGTGCCAGCAGCCGGGACTCCCGAGGGCATGAGCAGTTCTTC.

V gene TRBV3-1 combines with J gene TRBJ2-3; 10 nucleotides agree with TRBD2. The V gene end was trimmed by 2 bases and the J gene end by 5 bases; junction bases not matched to a gene: 4. Germline V gives CDR1 LGHDT, CDR2 YNNKEL (reference sequence). The CDR3 spans 15 residues. Here the CDR3 DNA reads TGTGCCAGCAGCCAAATAGCGGGGGGCGTAGATACGCAGTATTTT. This encodes CASSQIAGGVDTQYF.

In this sample, this clonotype turned up a few times. CDR3 loop: CASSVRGRDYGYTF. CDR3 nucleotides: TGTGCCAGCAGCGTAAGGGGGCGCGACTATGGCTACACCTTC. V is TRBV7-9 and J is TRBJ1-2; 7 bases fit TRBD1. The CDR3 is made up of 14 amino acids. The V segment lost 5 bases and the J segment 3 bases; nucleotides outside the gene matches: 6. Germline values: CDR1 SEHNR, CDR2 FQNEAQ (reference sequence). Full variable domain (remainder filled in from reference TRBV7-9 and TRBJ1-2): DTGVSQNPRHKITKRGQNVTFRCDPISEHNRLYWYRQTLGQGPEFLTYFQNEAQLEKSRLLSDRFSAERPKGSFSTLEIQRTEQGDSAMYLCASSVRGRDYGYTFGSGTRLTVV.

V gene TRBV25-1 combines with J gene TRBJ1-2; D gene uncertain. V lost 3 bases and J lost 6, with 17 bases in between. This CDR3 comprises 15 residues. CDR1 is MGHDK and CDR2 is SYGVNS in the germline V gene. For the CDR3, the DNA is TGTGCCAGCAGTGAGGGCGCAACTCCACGTCATGGCTACACCTTC. It specifies CASSEGATPRHGYTF.

This clonotype was observed at least ten times. The CDR3 nucleotides are TGTGCCAGCAGCACCACAGGGTCTGGGGCCAACGTCCTGACTTTC. Amino acid sequence: CASSTTGSGANVLTF. This rearrangement joins TRBV5-6 to TRBJ2-6; tentatively, D is TRBD1 (6 bases). V was clipped by 4 bases and J by 1 base, with 9 bases between them. CDR1 and CDR2 (germline): SGHDT, YYEEEE. The CDR3 contains 15 residues. The full variable domain, its missing parts supplied by reference TRBV5-6 and TRBJ2-6, is DAGVTQSPTHLIKTRGQQVTLRCSPKSGHDTVSWYQQALGQGPQFIFQYYEEEERQRGNFPDRFSGHQFPNYSSELNVNALLLGDSALYLCASSTTGSGANVLTFGAGSRLTVL.